This T cell receptor beta chain was recovered during a study of blood T cells in healthy people across ages. The overall study: Template switching caught about one barcoded beta molecule for each two T cells.

A second PCR, run for about 7 to 11 cycles, used a sample-barcoded 5' primer plus a J-beta primer mix. TCRdb independently ran MiXCR on the 5' RACE reads; one entry per CDR3 protein. The sample lists about 1,400,000 distinct CDR3 sequences; approximately 59% were seen once. Healthy Caucasian individuals from Russia aged roughly 6 to 100 served as donors. This clonotype was counted only a few times. CDR3 length: 15 amino acids. Trimming cost V 1 base and J 10 bases, with 17 bases left between them. The germline CDR1 and CDR2 sequences are LGHNA and YNFKEQ. The specimen was blood. The sequence derives from a young man in good health. The chain couples TRBV4-2 to TRBJ1-5, with a possible D match to TRBD1 (5 bases). CDR3 sequence (DNA): TGTGCCAGCAGCCAAGGGGGGGAGCGGGGGGTACCCCAGCATTTT. Translating gives CASSQGGERGVPQHF.